The TCR beta chain under discussion was sequenced for a study of T cells in Graves' hyperthyroidism and ophthalmopathy. This clonotype was picked up a small number of times. Its matching antigen is unknown. Overall study results and limits: Ophthalmopathy could be told apart from stable hyperthyroidism with a 13 V-J model.

Stable Graves' hyperthyroidism denoted no ophthalmopathy progression over 18 months. From RNA transcripts, TCR beta CDR3 regions were amplified. First-round RT-PCR targeting the TCR CDR3 was performed with the HTBI primer set. TCRdb re-analysed the multiplex PCR reads in MiXCR, keeping a single row per CDR3 protein. The sample consists of roughly 380,000 distinct CDR3 sequences, more than 11% of them appearing once. This CDR3 comprises 14 residues. V was clipped by 5 bases and J by 6 bases, with 15 bases between them. The germline CDR1 and CDR2 sequences are LNHDA and SQIVND (reference sequence). The sample comprised blood. This sequence originates from a woman aged 55-69 years with Graves' hyperthyroidism. The chain employs TRBV19 and TRBJ2-3; maybe TRBD1 (6 bases). The CDR3 protein is CASSLGQPWDTQYF. The CDR3 nucleotides read TGTGCCAGTAGTTTAGGACAGCCCTGGGATACGCAGTATTTT.